This is a list of T cell receptor beta chains from one sample in a study of cytomegalovirus exposure and HLA in healthy donors. Profiled with immunoSEQ multiplex PCR; TCRdb holds only in-frame clones, not every one. There are some 120,000 clones in the sample; approximately 91% occur only once, and 1.4% to 1.5% lies in the top ten. Sequenced: PBMCs. These receptors were obtained from a young man in good health and CMV-seronegative. CDR3s include the opening cysteine and the closing phenylalanine or tryptophan. The D gene is left open where the match is weak. Size is omitted from some rows. Given values are once, few, many or a class for expanded clones.

v_gene,j_gene,d_gene,abundance,CDR3nt,CDR3aa
TRBV9,TRBJ2-4,.,.,TGTGCCAGCAGCCCGGCCAAAAACATTCAGTACTTC,CASSPAKNIQYF
TRBV6-5,TRBJ1-2,.,.,TGTGCCAGCAGTTGGGGGCGTTTGGCCACTAACTATGGCTACACCTTC,CASSWGRLATNYGYTF
TRBV2,TRBJ2-7,TRBD1,.,TGTGCCAGCAGTGTTCAGGGGGTTTACGAGCAGTACTTC,CASSVQGVYEQYF
TRBV4-3,TRBJ2-4,.,.,TGCGCCAGCAGCCACACTAGCCCAACAGACATTCAGTACTTC,CASSHTSPTDIQYF
TRBV18,TRBJ2-7,.,.,TGTGCCAGCTCATCTCCCGGGGAAAGCCGGCCCCTCGAGCAGTACTTC,CASSSPGESRPLEQYF
TRBV25-1,TRBJ2-3,TRBD2,.,TGTGCCAGCAGTGAATTCTCACTAGCGGGAGGATTCACAGATACGCAGTATTTT,CASSEFSLAGGFTDTQYF
TRBV6-4,TRBJ2-2,TRBD2,once,TGTGCCAGCAGTGACGGGACTAGCGGGGACACCGGGGAGCTGTTTTTT,CASSDGTSGDTGELFF
TRBV5-1,TRBJ2-7,TRBD2,.,TGCGCCAGCAGCGGAAAAAGACTAGCGGGAGGGCCTGTCCACGAGCAGTACTTC,CASSGKRLAGGPVHEQYF
TRBV18,TRBJ2-7,.,.,TGTGCCAGCTCCCCGTTTCAGGGGGGATCCTACGAGCAGTACTTC,CASSPFQGGSYEQYF
TRBV5-6,TRBJ1-6,TRBD1,.,TGTGCCAGCAGCTTTGACAGGGAACGATCACCCCTCCACTTT,CASSFDRERSPLHF
TRBV7-3,TRBJ2-3,.,.,TGTGCCAGCAGCTTAGCGGGGAGCACAGATACGCAGTATTTT,CASSLAGSTDTQYF
TRBV30,TRBJ2-6,TRBD1,few,TGTGCCTGGAGTGTACAGGGGTCGAACTCTGGGGCCAACGTCCTGACTTTC,CAWSVQGSNSGANVLTF
TRBV7-9,TRBJ1-2,.,.,TGTGCCAGCAGCCTCGCAGCAGGGGCCTATGGCTACACCTTC,CASSLAAGAYGYTF
TRBV7-2,TRBJ2-1,.,.,TGTGCCAGCAGCTTGTCCAGGGACTCCTACAATGAGCAGTTCTTC,CASSLSRDSYNEQFF
TRBV19,TRBJ2-7,.,few,TGTGCCAGTAATCAAGTCGCAGGCCCCTACGAGCAGTACTTC,CASNQVAGPYEQYF
TRBV15,TRBJ1-2,.,once,TGTGCCACCAGCCCAAGCGAGGGTTGGGGCTACACCTTC,CATSPSEGWGYTF
TRBV12-1,TRBJ2-5,.,.,TGTGCCAGCAGCTTTGTGGGCGGGAGATCCCAAGAGACCCAGTACTTC,CASSFVGGRSQETQYF
TRBV19,TRBJ1-4,TRBD1,.,TGTGCCAGTAGTCGACAGGGTGTACTGGAAAAACTGTTTTTT,CASSRQGVLEKLFF
TRBV7-9,TRBJ1-2,.,once,TGTGCCAGCAGCTCTCTCGTGGGGGCGCTTGGCTACACCTTC,CASSSLVGALGYTF
TRBV4-1,TRBJ1-2,.,few,TGCGCCAGCAGCCCCGTCCCCAACTATGGCTACACCTTC,CASSPVPNYGYTF
TRBV5-4,TRBJ2-7,.,few,TGTGCCAGCAGTGTTGACTGGTTATACGAGCAGTACTTC,CASSVDWLYEQYF
TRBV7-9,TRBJ2-1,TRBD2,.,TGTGCCAGCAGCCGGAATAGCGGGAGGGGCAATGAGCAGTTCTTC,CASSRNSGRGNEQFF
TRBV7-9,TRBJ1-4,.,.,TGTGCCAGCAGCTTAGCCAGTGACAGGATGGCCGCAAAACTGTTTTTT,CASSLASDRMAAKLFF
TRBV5-3,TRBJ2-2,TRBD2,.,TGTGCCAGAAGCTTCGGAGCGGGGTCGAACACCGGGGAGCTGTTTTTT,CARSFGAGSNTGELFF
TRBV7-3,TRBJ2-1,.,.,TGTGCCAGCAGCTCGGGAGTCTACAATGAGCAGTTCTTC,CASSSGVYNEQFF
TRBV12-5,TRBJ1-5,.,.,TGTGCTAGTGGTCATGACAGTCAGCCCCAGCATTTT,CASGHDSQPQHF
TRBV5-4,TRBJ2-5,.,.,TGTGCCAGCAGCTACGGACAGTCCCAAGAGACCCAGTACTTC,CASSYGQSQETQYF
TRBV27,TRBJ2-7,TRBD2,.,TGTGCCACATCTAGCGGGAGTAGTTCATCGGGCGAGCAGTACTTC,CATSSGSSSSGEQYF
TRBV6-5,TRBJ1-6,.,.,TGTGCCAGCACCGACGGGAAAGGAAGTTCACCCCTCCACTTT,CASTDGKGSSPLHF
TRBV6-5,TRBJ2-3,TRBD1,.,TGTGCCAGCAGAGGCTGGGACAGGGAAACGCAGTATTTT,CASRGWDRETQYF
TRBV5-1,TRBJ2-1,.,.,TGCGCCAGCAGCTCGGGAGCGGGCTTTTTTTCATACAATGAGCAGTTCTTC,CASSSGAGFFSYNEQFF
TRBV5-6,TRBJ2-1,TRBD2,.,TGTGCCAGCAGCGGGACTAGCGGGAGGAGATTTGATGAGCAGTTCTTC,CASSGTSGRRFDEQFF
TRBV9,TRBJ1-5,.,.,TGTGCCAGCAGCGTCGGGTCAGACAATCAGCCCCAGCATTTT,CASSVGSDNQPQHF
TRBV19,TRBJ2-2,.,.,TGTGCCAGTAGTATTAAGGGGGAGGGCCCCGGGGAGCTGTTTTTT,CASSIKGEGPGELFF
TRBV6-5,TRBJ1-2,TRBD1,.,TGTGCCAGTTTCCGGGACAGCTATGGCTACACCTTC,CASFRDSYGYTF
TRBV9,TRBJ2-3,TRBD2,.,TGTGCCAGCAGCGTAGAAGAGCGGGACACAGATACGCAGTATTTT,CASSVEERDTDTQYF
TRBV6-5,TRBJ2-1,.,.,TGTGCCAGCAGCTCCCAGGCTGGCGAGCAGTTCTTC,CASSSQAGEQFF
TRBV5-1,TRBJ2-1,.,.,TGCGCCAGCAGCTTGTATAGCGTAAGCTCCTACAATGAGCAGTTCTTC,CASSLYSVSSYNEQFF
TRBV19,TRBJ2-1,TRBD2,once,TGTGCCAGTAGTATTCTACTAGCGGGGGGCTACAATGAGCAGTTCTTC,CASSILLAGGYNEQFF
TRBV29-1,TRBJ2-2,.,once,TGCAGCGTTGAGGCTAGGTTCTCCGGGGAGCTGTTTTTT,CSVEARFSGELFF
TRBV30,TRBJ1-1,.,.,TGTGCCTGGGCCCAGGGGAACACTGAAGCTTTCTTT,CAWAQGNTEAFF
TRBV5-4,TRBJ1-3,TRBD1,once,TGTGCCAGTATCGACAGGGTCGGAAACACCATATATTTT,CASIDRVGNTIYF
TRBV28,TRBJ2-5,TRBD1,.,TGTGCCAGCAGGCAGGGGGCACGGGAGACCCAGTACTTC,CASRQGARETQYF
TRBV4-1,TRBJ2-3,.,.,TGCGCCAGCAGCCACGGTTTGATCGCTAGCACAGATACGCAGTATTTT,CASSHGLIASTDTQYF
TRBV11-3,TRBJ1-1,.,.,TGTGCCAGCAGCTTAGGTATCGACAGGGAAGCTTTCTTT,CASSLGIDREAFF
TRBV19,TRBJ2-2,.,.,TGTGCCAACCCCCCCGGGAAGGAGTCCGGGGAGCTGTTTTTT,CANPPGKESGELFF
TRBV7-2,TRBJ2-3,.,.,TGTGCCAGCAGCTTAGTTGGTCCCAGGGCCACAGATACGCAGTATTTT,CASSLVGPRATDTQYF
TRBV5-1,TRBJ2-1,.,.,TGCGCCAGCAGCCTGAGGCGGGATGAGCAGTTCTTC,CASSLRRDEQFF
TRBV30,TRBJ2-2,.,.,TGTGCCTGGAGTGTTGGAGGGAACACCGGGGAGCTGTTTTTT,CAWSVGGNTGELFF